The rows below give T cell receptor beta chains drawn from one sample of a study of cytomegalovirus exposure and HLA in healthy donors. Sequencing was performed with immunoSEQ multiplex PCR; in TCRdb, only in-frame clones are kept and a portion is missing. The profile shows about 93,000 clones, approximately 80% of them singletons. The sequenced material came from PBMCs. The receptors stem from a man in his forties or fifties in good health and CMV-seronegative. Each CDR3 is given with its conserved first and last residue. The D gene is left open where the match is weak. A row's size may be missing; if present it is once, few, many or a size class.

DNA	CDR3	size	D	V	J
TGTGCCAGCAGCCCCGGGGCGGCGGGAGGGACAGATACGCAGTATTTT	CASSPGAAGGTDTQYF	-	TRBD2	TRBV9	TRBJ2-3
TGTGCCAGCAGTCCCCGAGGGGACAGGAAATACGAGCAGTACTTC	CASSPRGDRKYEQYF	-	TRBD1	TRBV27	TRBJ2-7
TGTGCCAGCAGCTCCGGAGAGACCCAGTACTTC	CASSSGETQYF	-	-	TRBV11-2	TRBJ2-5
TGTGCCAGCAGTTTATCCACACAGGGGTGGAACACCGGGGAGCTGTTTTTT	CASSLSTQGWNTGELFF	few	TRBD1	TRBV27	TRBJ2-2
TGTGCCAGCAGCCAGGGGGCTCGTCAGCCCCAGCATTTT	CASSQGARQPQHF	-	TRBD1	TRBV11-2	TRBJ1-5
TGTGCCAGCTCAGAGTCGAACACCGGGGAGCTGTTTTTT	CASSESNTGELFF	-	-	TRBV18	TRBJ2-2
TGTGCCAGCAGCCGAGTAGCGGGAGGTCCCTACGAGCAGTACTTC	CASSRVAGGPYEQYF	-	TRBD2	TRBV7-2	TRBJ2-7
TGTGCCAGCAGTGGGGCTAGCGGCACCTACGAGCAGTACTTC	CASSGASGTYEQYF	-	TRBD2	TRBV2	TRBJ2-7
TGTGCCAGCAGTTATCTCTCGGACACCTCCGAGCAGTACTTC	CASSYLSDTSEQYF	-	-	TRBV28	TRBJ2-7
TGTGCCAGCAGTTATAAGGGGATTAATGTGGAAACTGAAGCTTTCTTT	CASSYKGINVETEAFF	-	-	TRBV28	TRBJ1-1
TGTGCCAGCTCCCTAGTCCGCGGGGGTTTGGGCGGGATCACGGCGAATGAGCAGTTCTTC	CASSLVRGGLGGITANEQFF	-	TRBD2	TRBV18	TRBJ2-1
TGTGCCAGCAGCGTATCGGGGTATACCTACAATGAGCAGTTCTTC	CASSVSGYTYNEQFF	-	-	TRBV9	TRBJ2-1
TGCGCCAGCAGCCTTGTCGGGGGGGTCAGGGGACGAGAGACCCAGTACTTC	CASSLVGGVRGRETQYF	-	TRBD2	TRBV4-1	TRBJ2-5
TGTGCCAGCAATTCCCTGGGGCTAGCGGGAGGGGGGAGCACAGATACGCAGTATTTT	CASNSLGLAGGGSTDTQYF	-	TRBD2	TRBV28	TRBJ2-3
TGTGCCAGCAGTCGGTCTGGCAGGGGCGCAGGCGAGCAGTACTTC	CASSRSGRGAGEQYF	-	-	TRBV6-5	TRBJ2-7
TGCGCCAGCAGCCCAGATACTAGCGGGAGGCGTGAGTTCTTC	CASSPDTSGRREFF	-	TRBD2	TRBV5-1	TRBJ2-1
TGCGCCAGCAGCTTTCTGACAGGGGGGTATGGCTACACCTTC	CASSFLTGGYGYTF	once	TRBD1	TRBV4-1	TRBJ1-2
TGCAGCGTTGTTCAGGACAGAAACACCGGGGAGCTGTTTTTT	CSVVQDRNTGELFF	-	-	TRBV29-1	TRBJ2-2
TGTGCCAGCAGCTTCTTAACAGGGGGCGCCGATGGCTACACCTTC	CASSFLTGGADGYTF	-	TRBD1	TRBV7-2	TRBJ1-2
TGTGCCAGCAGCGTAGGGAAGGGGGCAAACACTGAAGCTTTCTTT	CASSVGKGANTEAFF	-	TRBD1	TRBV9	TRBJ1-1
TGTGCCAGCAGCTTGCGGGACATAACTAATGAAAAACTGTTTTTT	CASSLRDITNEKLFF	-	-	TRBV5-4	TRBJ1-4
TGTGCCAGCAGTTCCGGGACTAGCAGCTTAACAGATACGCAGTATTTT	CASSSGTSSLTDTQYF	-	TRBD2	TRBV7-3	TRBJ2-3
TGTGCCAGTAGTAGACATTCAGGGGATCGGACCGGGGAGCTGTTTTTT	CASSRHSGDRTGELFF	-	-	TRBV19	TRBJ2-2
TGTGCCAGCAGCTTACTTGAGGGCATAAAGGAGCCCCAGCATTTT	CASSLLEGIKEPQHF	-	-	TRBV2	TRBJ1-5
TGTGCCAGCAGCAAGTCAGTAAGCGGACAGGGGCGGTTAAAGTTTGGCTACACCTTC	CASSKSVSGQGRLKFGYTF	-	-	TRBV21-1	TRBJ1-2
TGTGCCAGCAGCTTACTGTACAGGGGTATTCTTCACGAGCAGTACTTC	CASSLLYRGILHEQYF	-	TRBD1	TRBV7-9	TRBJ2-7
TGTGCCAGCAGCTTCTCGCCGTCACCGGGGGGTGAGCAGTTCTTC	CASSFSPSPGGEQFF	-	TRBD2	TRBV7-2	TRBJ2-1
TGTGCCAGCAGCTACACAGGCTATGGCTACACCTTC	CASSYTGYGYTF	once	-	TRBV7-9	TRBJ1-2
TGCGCCAGCAGAAGCGGGAGGACAGATACGCAGTATTTT	CASRSGRTDTQYF	-	TRBD2	TRBV5-1	TRBJ2-3
TGCGCCAGCAGCTTGGACCCGACAGGCGCCGGTGGCTACACCTTC	CASSLDPTGAGGYTF	-	-	TRBV5-1	TRBJ1-2
TGCGCCAGCAGTGATCGTAGGGGGCCCCGGAGGGCCGGAGGTAATGAGCAGTTCTTC	CASSDRRGPRRAGGNEQFF	-	-	TRBV10-2	TRBJ2-1
TGCGCCAGCAGCTTCAGCGGGAGTTCGACCGGGGAGCTGTTTTTT	CASSFSGSSTGELFF	-	TRBD2	TRBV5-1	TRBJ2-2
TGCGCCAGCAGCTTGTCACTAGCGGGCCAAGAGACCCAGTACTTC	CASSLSLAGQETQYF	once	TRBD2	TRBV5-1	TRBJ2-5
TGTGCCAGCTCGAAGGGACAGGGACATGGCTACACCTTC	CASSKGQGHGYTF	few	TRBD1	TRBV18	TRBJ1-2
TGTGCCAGCAGTGAGAGGGTGCCCCCCCCCAATGAGCAGTTCTTC	CASSERVPPPNEQFF	-	-	TRBV6-1	TRBJ2-1
TGTGCCAGCAGCCGTCGGACAGGCTGGGCTGGAAACACCATATATTTT	CASSRRTGWAGNTIYF	-	TRBD1	TRBV7-2	TRBJ1-3
TGCGCCAGCAGTGAACTAGCGGGAGGATCGGCCTACGAGCAGTACTTC	CASSELAGGSAYEQYF	once	TRBD2	TRBV10-2	TRBJ2-7
TGCGCCAGCAGCTTGGCTCTGAAGAGACTAGCGGGAGGCCGCACAGATACGCAGTATTTT	CASSLALKRLAGGRTDTQYF	-	TRBD2	TRBV5-1	TRBJ2-3
TGTGCCAGCAGTGAAGCAGGGCCAGAGACCCAGTACTTC	CASSEAGPETQYF	-	-	TRBV25-1	TRBJ2-5
TGTGCCAGTAGTGTAGGAGGCGGGGACAGGACCTACGAGCAGTACTTC	CASSVGGGDRTYEQYF	-	TRBD1	TRBV19	TRBJ2-7
TGTGCCAGCAGTCTCGGCGGGGCGGATGAAAAACTGTTTTTT	CASSLGGADEKLFF	few	-	TRBV28	TRBJ1-4
TGTGCCAGCTCAGAACTGGAGACCTATGGCTACACCTTC	CASSELETYGYTF	-	-	TRBV18	TRBJ1-2
TGTGCCAGCAGCTCAGGGACTAGCGGGAGATATACCGGGGAGCTGTTTTTT	CASSSGTSGRYTGELFF	-	TRBD2	TRBV28	TRBJ2-2
TGTGCCAGCAGTTCGCCGGGACAGGGGGCAGATACGCAGTATTTT	CASSSPGQGADTQYF	-	TRBD1	TRBV5-4	TRBJ2-3
TGTGCCAGCTCACAAGGGAGAGGAGGTACTGGAAACACCATATATTTT	CASSQGRGGTGNTIYF	-	-	TRBV18	TRBJ1-3
TGCGCCAGCAGTGAGTCGACTGGAGTTGTGCCCCAGCATTTT	CASSESTGVVPQHF	once	-	TRBV10-2	TRBJ1-5
TGCAGCGTTCAAAAGCGGGCGGAGAGGTACGAGCAGTACTTC	CSVQKRAERYEQYF	-	-	TRBV29-1	TRBJ2-7
TGTGCCAGCAGCCAGGGCGGGAGCGCCACAGATACGCAGTATTTT	CASSQGGSATDTQYF	-	TRBD2	TRBV14	TRBJ2-3
TGTGCCAGCAGCACGACAGGCAGAACTAATGAAAAACTGTTTTTT	CASSTTGRTNEKLFF	few	-	TRBV5-6	TRBJ1-4
TGTGCCAGCAGCGTAGCAGGGGCCTACCAAGAGACCCAGTACTTC	CASSVAGAYQETQYF	-	-	TRBV9	TRBJ2-5
TGCGCCAGCAGCGGGGGACTAGCGGGAGCTGTAGATACGCAGTATTTT	CASSGGLAGAVDTQYF	-	TRBD2	TRBV5-1	TRBJ2-3
TGTGCCAATACCCCTTCAGGGGGCGCATACGGTCAGCCCCAGCATTTT	CANTPSGGAYGQPQHF	once	TRBD1	TRBV7-3	TRBJ1-5
TGTGCCAGCAGTTTAGTTAGACAGGGGTTTCAGCACTTC	CASSLVRQGFQHF	-	TRBD1	TRBV28	TRBJ2-7
TGTGCCAGCAGCGTAGATTGGGGGGGAGGGGACTACGAGCAGTACTTC	CASSVDWGGGDYEQYF	few	TRBD2	TRBV9	TRBJ2-7
TGTGCCAGCAGTGGGAGAGACAGGGTTCTCGTAAAACTGTTTTTT	CASSGRDRVLVKLFF	-	TRBD1	TRBV2	TRBJ1-4